Below, one T cell receptor beta chain is given with its context. The table lists this clonotype with a few counts. What this receptor recognizes is not known. Base qualities are not at hand, and no much larger clone is one base apart. Only healthy Caucasian donors were included. Miltenyi CD45RO+ enrichment and human naive T-cell isolation kits were used to isolate memory (CD45RO+) and naive T cells from PBMC. CDR1 and CDR2 (SGHKS, YYEKEE) derive from the germline V gene (reference sequence). Including the terminal cysteine and phenylalanine, the CDR3 comprises 13 residues. The only DNA kept is the CDR3, 39 bases in frame from the first base. The V and J ends are trimmed by 1 base and 6 bases, leaving 8 bases between them. The sample comes from a study of identical twins (dated by TCRdb to 2016 to 2018). Regarding the research as a whole: To test whether fetal clonotypes persist, this study deep-sequenced TCR alpha and beta repertoires from monozygotic twins, from unrelated adults of various ages, and from cord blood. To rule out contamination, replicate twin experiments were performed at different times with different library preparation protocols.

The library was made by 5' RACE. Sequencer: Illumina HiSeq 2000. A universal primer binding site was added through template switching, and the final cDNA carried a unique molecular identifier so that TCR cDNA molecules could be counted accurately. First-strand cDNA for TCR alpha and beta chains was synthesized from specific primers in the conserved constant-segment region. Each cDNA library was double barcoded, with a SMART-Mk sample barcode plus Illumina barcodes, to control for contamination. TruSeq adapter sequences and Illumina sample barcodes were added in two successive PCR steps. The Illumina HiSeq platform was used with custom primers to sequence TCR alpha and beta cDNA libraries. On the study's bioinformatics: Unique molecular identifiers were extracted from raw reads with MiGEC, and CDR3 positions were determined with MiXCR. Recombination models were inferred per individual with the repgenHMM and IGoR tools using an EM algorithm. Shared clonotypes were analyzed with the tcR package in R, and sharing was normalized by the product of cloneset sizes. To study raw recombination free of thymic and clonal selection effects, out-of-frame nonproductive sequences were analyzed. The raw public data were reprocessed by TCRdb itself: fastp quality trimming at Q25, MiXCR clonotype calling, in-frame beta chains only. Rows matching on CDR3 protein sequence are summarized as one entry with the most common DNA and genes. In this record, the V and J calls reflect TCRdb's handling and not the investigators' own analysis. For this sample the table gives about 240,000 distinct CDR3 sequences, of which 8% to 11% were detected only once. 9% to 10% of the sample is in the top ten clones.

Broad study findings and their caveats: The excess sharing between twins in beta out-of-frame sequences was weaker because fewer shared sequences reduced the signal-to-noise ratio. Invariant T cells such as MAIT and iNKT could partly confound zero-insertion analyses, although diverse VJ usage argued against such confounding for most clonotypes. Out-of-frame TCR alpha sharing in monozygotic twins was systematically underestimated by recombination models, whereas sharing between unrelated individuals was in agreement with the recombination models. Compared with coincidental sharing between unrelated individuals, an excess of low generation-probability sequences was observed among out-of-frame TCR alpha sequences shared between twins. Because the same donors could not be followed over many years, the conclusions relied on cross-sectional statistical analysis. Fewer insertions were carried by abundant cord blood beta clonotypes; a weaker similar trend was observed in young adult naive repertoires, while no such trend was observed in memory repertoires.

Sample: memory T cells sorted from blood. The cell subset or site label here, explained by the study, means: CD45RO+ enriched T cells. The TCR sequence derives from a man aged 45-60 years in good health. This receptor chain uses TRBV5-5 and TRBJ2-4; no D gene is confidently identified. The nucleotides read TGTGCCAGCAGCTTGAAGGACGGAAACATTCAGTACTTC. Translation gives CASSLKDGNIQYF.